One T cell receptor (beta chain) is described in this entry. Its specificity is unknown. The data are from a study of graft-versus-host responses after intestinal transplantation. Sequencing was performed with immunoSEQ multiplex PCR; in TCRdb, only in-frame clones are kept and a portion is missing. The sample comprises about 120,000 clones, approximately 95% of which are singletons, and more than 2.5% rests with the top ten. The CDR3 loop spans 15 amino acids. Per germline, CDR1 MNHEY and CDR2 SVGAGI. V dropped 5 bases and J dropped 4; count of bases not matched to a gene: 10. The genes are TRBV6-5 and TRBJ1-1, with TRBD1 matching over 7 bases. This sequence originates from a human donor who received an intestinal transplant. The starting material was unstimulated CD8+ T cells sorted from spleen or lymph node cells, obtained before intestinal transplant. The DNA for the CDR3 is TGTGCCAGCAGTCCATCAGGGGGAGACGGCACTGAAGCTTTCTTT. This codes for CASSPSGGDGTEAFF.